The rows below give T cell receptor beta chains drawn from one sample of a study of T cells after yellow fever vaccination. Via MiXCR, TCRdb re-called the 5' RACE reads, giving one row per CDR3 protein. The sample shows some 400,000 distinct CDR3 sequences, about 17% of them seen only once. This sample comprised PBMCs, obtained before the yellow fever booster vaccination. The receptors derive from a young man who received the YFV17D yellow fever vaccine. CDR3s include the opening cysteine and the closing phenylalanine or tryptophan. D genes are given only for firm matches. Clone size is not always given. Where it is, it says once, few, many or a class for expanded clones.

d_gene	v_gene	abundance	j_gene	CDR3aa	CDR3nt
-	TRBV5-1	-	TRBJ2-5	CASSSGPEETLYF	TGCGCCAGCAGCTCGGGCCCAGAAGAGACCCTGTACTTC
-	TRBV6-5	-	TRBJ2-7	CASSYARDSYEQYF	TGTGCCAGCAGTTACGCACGCGACTCCTACGAGCAGTACTTC
-	TRBV6-5	-	TRBJ1-2	CASRRVRGGSNGYTF	TGTGCCAGCCGCCGCGTCAGGGGAGGGAGTAATGGCTACACCTTC
-	TRBV7-2	-	TRBJ2-5	CASSLVGTGQGQETQYF	TGTGCCAGCAGCTTAGTGGGGACGGGGCAAGGCCAAGAGACCCAGTACTTC
-	TRBV18	few	TRBJ1-5	CASSPPGGPNQPQHF	TGTGCCAGCTCACCACCGGGGGGGCCTAATCAGCCCCAGCATTTT
TRBD1	TRBV6-4	few	TRBJ1-2	CASSETGGYGYTF	TGTGCCAGCAGTGAGACAGGGGGCTATGGCTACACCTTC
TRBD2	TRBV3-1	-	TRBJ2-5	CASSQDGLAGFQETQYF	TGTGCCAGCAGCCAAGATGGGTTAGCGGGGTTCCAAGAGACCCAGTACTTC
-	TRBV5-6	-	TRBJ2-5	CASSLPGMEETQYF	TGTGCCAGCAGCTTGCCAGGGATGGAAGAGACCCAGTACTTC
-	TRBV7-2	once	TRBJ2-3	CASSSPMARRDGDTQYF	TGTGCCAGCAGCTCGCCGATGGCCAGGAGAGATGGAGATACGCAGTATTTT
-	TRBV6-1	-	TRBJ2-2	CASSDGRGAGELFF	TGTGCCAGCAGTGACGGCAGGGGTGCCGGGGAGCTGTTTTTT
-	TRBV20-1	few	TRBJ2-1	CSATGGRGTSGEQFF	TGCAGTGCTACTGGGGGGCGGGGCACATCTGGGGAGCAGTTCTTC
-	TRBV12-3/TRBV12-4	-	TRBJ2-3	CASSFSEVGTDTQYF	TGTGCCAGCAGTTTTTCCGAGGTCGGCACAGATACGCAGTATTTT
TRBD1	TRBV7-2	-	TRBJ1-1	CASSSHQGATTEAFF	TGTGCCAGCAGCTCGCACCAGGGGGCGACCACTGAAGCTTTCTTT
-	TRBV27	many	TRBJ2-3	CASSLQLGFTDTQYF	TGTGCCAGCAGCCTCCAGTTGGGTTTCACAGATACGCAGTATTTT
TRBD2	TRBV18	-	TRBJ2-5	CASSPEAGGQETQYF	TGTGCCAGCTCACCAGAGGCGGGGGGCCAAGAGACCCAGTACTTC
-	TRBV6-5	-	TRBJ2-7	CASSYYLGASPAEQYF	TGTGCCAGCAGTTATTATCTTGGAGCCTCCCCCGCCGAGCAGTACTTC
-	TRBV7-2	few	TRBJ1-1	CASSLGQAYTEAFF	TGTGCCAGCAGCTTAGGGCAGGCGTACACTGAAGCTTTCTTT
-	TRBV6-2/TRBV6-3	-	TRBJ1-5	CASSYGREDQPQHF	TGTGCCAGCAGTTATGGCAGGGAGGATCAGCCCCAGCATTTT
-	TRBV7-2	few	TRBJ1-5	CASSSPPGHLHF	TGTGCCAGCAGCTCGCCTCCGGGACATTTGCATTTT
TRBD2	TRBV20-1	medium-sized	TRBJ2-7	CSASTSGGAGFNEQYF	TGCAGTGCTTCGACTAGCGGGGGGGCCGGTTTTAACGAGCAGTACTTC
-	TRBV6-5	few	TRBJ1-1	CATLWLTGNEAFF	TGTGCCACCTTATGGTTGACAGGCAATGAAGCTTTCTTT
TRBD1	TRBV11-2	-	TRBJ2-3	CASSLRGTGAPSDTQYF	TGTGCCAGCAGCTTAAGGGGGACAGGGGCACCGTCGGATACGCAGTATTTT
TRBD1	TRBV5-1	-	TRBJ1-2	CASRLQQGANYGYTF	TGCGCCAGCAGGTTACAACAGGGGGCTAACTATGGCTACACCTTC
-	TRBV7-8	-	TRBJ2-2	CASSGRGGNTGELFF	TGTGCCAGCAGCGGAAGGGGGGGGAACACCGGGGAGCTGTTTTTT
-	TRBV12-3/TRBV12-4	many	TRBJ2-7	CASSLRTRDSRQYF	TGTGCCAGCAGCCTACGAACCCGGGACTCCCGGCAGTACTTC
-	TRBV20-1	-	TRBJ1-5	CSAPDRRSNQPQHF	TGCAGTGCTCCGGACCGAAGAAGCAATCAGCCCCAGCATTTT
-	TRBV7-6	-	TRBJ2-7	CASSLAGGPASYEQYF	TGTGCCAGCAGCTTAGCCGGCGGACCGGCCTCCTACGAGCAGTACTTC
-	TRBV25-1	-	TRBJ2-5	CASSSGGGGSGETQYF	TGTGCCAGCAGCTCTGGGGGTGGGGGATCCGGGGAGACCCAGTACTTC
-	TRBV4-1	few	TRBJ2-5	CASSQHFQETQYF	TGCGCCAGCAGCCAACACTTCCAAGAGACCCAGTACTTC
-	TRBV20-1	-	TRBJ1-6	CSAIREDNSPLHF	TGCAGTGCTATCAGGGAGGACAATTCACCCCTCCACTTT
TRBD2	TRBV20-1	-	TRBJ2-3	CSARDTRLAGDTQYF	TGCAGTGCTAGAGATACCCGACTAGCGGGCGATACGCAGTATTTT
-	TRBV4-2	-	TRBJ1-1	CASSQDLGLEAFF	TGTGCCAGCAGCCAAGATTTGGGACTTGAAGCTTTCTTT
-	TRBV20-1	-	TRBJ2-5	CSARRAQETQYF	TGCAGTGCGCGCCGGGCCCAAGAGACCCAGTACTTC